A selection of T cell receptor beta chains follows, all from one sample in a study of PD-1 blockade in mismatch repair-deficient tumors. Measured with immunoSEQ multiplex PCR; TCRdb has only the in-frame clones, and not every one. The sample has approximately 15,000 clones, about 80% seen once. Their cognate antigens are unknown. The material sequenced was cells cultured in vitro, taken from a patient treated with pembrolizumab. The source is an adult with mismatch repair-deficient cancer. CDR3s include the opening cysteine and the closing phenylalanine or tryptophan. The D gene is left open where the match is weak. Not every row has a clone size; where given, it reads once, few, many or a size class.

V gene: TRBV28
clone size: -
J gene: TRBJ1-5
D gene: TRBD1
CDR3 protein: CATTGQLSNQPQHF
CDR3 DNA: TGTGCCACCACGGGACAGCTTAGCAATCAGCCCCAGCATTTT

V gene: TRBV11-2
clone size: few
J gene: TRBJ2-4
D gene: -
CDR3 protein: CASSLITNIQYF
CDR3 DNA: TGTGCCAGCAGCTTAATAACGAACATTCAGTACTTC

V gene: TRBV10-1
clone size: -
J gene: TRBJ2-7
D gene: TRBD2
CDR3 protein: CASSGTSGSVYEQYF
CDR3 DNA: TGCGCCAGCAGTGGGACTAGCGGGAGCGTCTACGAGCAGTACTTC

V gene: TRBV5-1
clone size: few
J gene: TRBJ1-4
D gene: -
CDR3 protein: CASSLVGYRVATNEKLFF
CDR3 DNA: TGCGCCAGCAGCTTGGTCGGGTACAGGGTGGCAACTAATGAAAAACTGTTTTTT

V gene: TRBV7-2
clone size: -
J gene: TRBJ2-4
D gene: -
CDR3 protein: CASSLTGGLAKNIQYF
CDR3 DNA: TGTGCCAGCAGCTTAACGGGTGGTCTAGCCAAAAACATTCAGTACTTC

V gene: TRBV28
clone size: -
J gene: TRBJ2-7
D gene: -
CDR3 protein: CASRNKKLYEQYF
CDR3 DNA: TGTGCCAGCAGAAATAAAAAGCTCTACGAGCAGTACTTC

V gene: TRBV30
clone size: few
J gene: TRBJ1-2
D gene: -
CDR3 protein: CAWRDTGFFRYTF
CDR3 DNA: TGTGCCTGGAGGGACACAGGCTTCTTCCGCTACACCTTC

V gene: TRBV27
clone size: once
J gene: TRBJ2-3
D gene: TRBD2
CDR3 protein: CATHLSGREADTQYF
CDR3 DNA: TGTGCCACCCACCTCAGCGGGAGGGAAGCAGATACGCAGTATTTT

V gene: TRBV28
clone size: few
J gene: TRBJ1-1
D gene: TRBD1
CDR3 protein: CASSTLGDRAEAFF
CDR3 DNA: TGTGCCAGCAGTACCCTGGGGGACAGGGCTGAAGCTTTCTTT

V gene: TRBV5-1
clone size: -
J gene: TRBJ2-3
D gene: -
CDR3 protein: CASSLIGGDTQYF
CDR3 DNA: TGCGCCAGCAGCCTAATTGGTGGAGATACGCAGTATTTT

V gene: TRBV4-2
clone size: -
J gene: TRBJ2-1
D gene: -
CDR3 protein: CASSQESDRNEQFF
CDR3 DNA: TGTGCCAGCAGCCAAGAGTCGGATCGAAATGAGCAGTTCTTC

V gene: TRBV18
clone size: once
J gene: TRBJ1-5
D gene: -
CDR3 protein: CASSPRPEYSNQPQHF
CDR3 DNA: TGTGCCAGCTCACCACGGCCAGAATATAGCAATCAGCCCCAGCATTTT

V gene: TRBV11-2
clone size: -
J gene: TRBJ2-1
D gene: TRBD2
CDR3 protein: CASSWGRTSGRASYNEQFF
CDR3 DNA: TGTGCCAGCAGCTGGGGACGGACTAGCGGGAGAGCCTCCTACAATGAGCAGTTCTTC

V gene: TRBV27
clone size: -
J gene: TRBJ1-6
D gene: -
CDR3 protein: CASSLFFGQRNSPLHF
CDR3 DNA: TGTGCCAGCAGTTTATTCTTCGGCCAACGGAATTCACCCCTCCACTTT

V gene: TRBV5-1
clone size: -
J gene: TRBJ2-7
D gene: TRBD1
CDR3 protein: CASSLTGGPYEQYF
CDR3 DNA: TGCGCCAGCAGCCTGACAGGGGGTCCCTACGAGCAGTACTTC

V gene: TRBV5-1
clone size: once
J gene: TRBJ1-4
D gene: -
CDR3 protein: CASSLVGYSNEKLFF
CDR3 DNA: TGCGCCAGCAGCTTGGTAGGGTATTCTAATGAAAAACTGTTTTTT

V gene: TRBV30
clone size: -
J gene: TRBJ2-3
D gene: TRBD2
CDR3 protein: CAWRPTLAAITDTQYF
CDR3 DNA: TGTGCCTGGAGGCCAACTCTAGCGGCAATCACAGATACGCAGTATTTT

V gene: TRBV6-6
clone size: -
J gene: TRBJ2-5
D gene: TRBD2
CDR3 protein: CASSSRTSGIKETQYF
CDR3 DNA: TGTGCCAGCAGTTCCCGGACTAGCGGGATAAAAGAGACCCAGTACTTC

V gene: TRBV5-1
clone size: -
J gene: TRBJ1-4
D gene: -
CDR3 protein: CASSLSQGNEKLFF
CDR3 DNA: TGCGCCAGCAGCTTGAGTCAGGGGAATGAAAAACTGTTTTTT

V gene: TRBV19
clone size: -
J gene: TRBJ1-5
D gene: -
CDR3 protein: CASSIGYQPQHF
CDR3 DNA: TGTGCCAGTAGTATCGGGTATCAGCCCCAGCATTTT

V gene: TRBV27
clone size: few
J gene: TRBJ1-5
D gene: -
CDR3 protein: CASSLSGGISNQPQHF
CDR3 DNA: TGTGCCAGCAGTTTATCCGGTGGTATTTCAAATCAGCCCCAGCATTTT

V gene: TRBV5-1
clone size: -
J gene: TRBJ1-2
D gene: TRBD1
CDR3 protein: CASSPNTGVGGYTF
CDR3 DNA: TGCGCCAGCAGCCCTAATACAGGGGTCGGTGGCTACACCTTC

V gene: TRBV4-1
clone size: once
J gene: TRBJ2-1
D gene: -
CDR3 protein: CASSQVTTRQFF
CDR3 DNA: TGCGCCAGCAGCCAAGTTACGACCCGGCAGTTCTTC

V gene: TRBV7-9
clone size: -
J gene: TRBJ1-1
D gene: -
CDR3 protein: CASSVAGYTEAFF
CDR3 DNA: TGTGCCAGCAGCGTGGCAGGGTACACTGAAGCTTTCTTT

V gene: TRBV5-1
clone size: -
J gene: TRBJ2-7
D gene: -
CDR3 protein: CASSSGDTTPHEQYF
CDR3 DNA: TGCGCCAGCAGCTCAGGGGATACCACCCCCCACGAGCAGTACTTC

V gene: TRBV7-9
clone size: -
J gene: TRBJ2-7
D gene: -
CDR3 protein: CASSRYTGYEQYF
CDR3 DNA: TGTGCCAGCAGCCGCTACACAGGGTACGAGCAGTACTTC

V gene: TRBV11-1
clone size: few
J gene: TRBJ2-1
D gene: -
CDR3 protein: CASSLAMRVPYNEQFF
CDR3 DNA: TGTGCCAGCAGCTTAGCAATGCGTGTACCCTACAATGAGCAGTTCTTC

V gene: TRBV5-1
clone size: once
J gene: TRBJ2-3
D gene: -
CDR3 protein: CASSLVVGGGTDTQYF
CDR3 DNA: TGCGCCAGCAGCTTGGTGGTGGGAGGCGGCACAGATACGCAGTATTTT

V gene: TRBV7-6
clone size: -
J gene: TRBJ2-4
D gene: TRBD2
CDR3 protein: CASSLEGAGRGRGPKNIQYF
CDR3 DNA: TGTGCCAGCAGCTTAGAAGGGGCAGGGAGAGGGAGGGGACCCAAAAACATTCAGTACTTC

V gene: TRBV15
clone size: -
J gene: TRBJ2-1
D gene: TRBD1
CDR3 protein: CATSTRGPHSYNEQFF
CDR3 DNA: TGTGCCACCAGCACAAGGGGGCCCCACTCCTACAATGAGCAGTTCTTC

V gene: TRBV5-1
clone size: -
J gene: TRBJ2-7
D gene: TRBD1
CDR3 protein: CASSSGQGSYEQYF
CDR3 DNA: TGCGCCAGCAGCTCCGGACAGGGGTCCTACGAGCAGTACTTC

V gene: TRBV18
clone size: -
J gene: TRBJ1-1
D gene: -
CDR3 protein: CASSPSGSPTEAFF
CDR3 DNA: TGTGCCAGCTCACCGTCGGGTAGTCCCACTGAAGCTTTCTTT

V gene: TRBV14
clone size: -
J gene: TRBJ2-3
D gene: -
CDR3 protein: CASSPLGDTQYF
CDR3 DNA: TGTGCCAGCAGCCCCCTCGGAGATACGCAGTATTTT

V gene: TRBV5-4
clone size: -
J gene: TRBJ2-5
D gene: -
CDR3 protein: CASSPSTGTHIETQYF
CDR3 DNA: TGTGCCAGCAGCCCCTCAACCGGGACTCACATTGAGACCCAGTACTTC

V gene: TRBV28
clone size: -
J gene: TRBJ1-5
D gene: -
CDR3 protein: CASSSLDLYSNQPQHF
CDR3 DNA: TGTGCCAGCAGTTCCTTGGACCTTTATAGCAATCAGCCCCAGCATTTT

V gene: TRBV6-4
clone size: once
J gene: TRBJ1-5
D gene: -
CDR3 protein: CASSRDGGSNQPQHF
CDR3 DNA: TGTGCCAGCAGTCGGGACGGCGGTAGCAATCAGCCCCAGCATTTT

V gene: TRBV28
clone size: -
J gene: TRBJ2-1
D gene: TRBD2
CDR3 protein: CASSPAGGNNEQFF
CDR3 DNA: TGTGCCAGCAGCCCTGCGGGAGGGAACAATGAGCAGTTCTTC

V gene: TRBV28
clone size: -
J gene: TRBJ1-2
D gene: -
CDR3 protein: CASSLLGGYGYTF
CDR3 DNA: TGTGCCAGCAGTTTATTGGGGGGTTATGGCTACACCTTC